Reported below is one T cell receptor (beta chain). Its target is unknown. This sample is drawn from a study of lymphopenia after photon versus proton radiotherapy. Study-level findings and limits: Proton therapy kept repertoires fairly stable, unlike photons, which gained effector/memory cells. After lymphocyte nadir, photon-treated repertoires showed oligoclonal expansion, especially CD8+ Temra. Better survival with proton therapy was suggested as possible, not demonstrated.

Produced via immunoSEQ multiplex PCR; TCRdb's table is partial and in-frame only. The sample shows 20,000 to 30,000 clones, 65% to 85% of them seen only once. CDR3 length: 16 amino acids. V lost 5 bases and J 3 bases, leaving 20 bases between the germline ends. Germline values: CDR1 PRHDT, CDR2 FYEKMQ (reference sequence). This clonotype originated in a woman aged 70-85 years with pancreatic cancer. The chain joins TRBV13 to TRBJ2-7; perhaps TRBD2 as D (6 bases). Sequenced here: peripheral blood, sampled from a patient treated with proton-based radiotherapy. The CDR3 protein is CASSPPSGTGDYEQYF. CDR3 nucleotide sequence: TGTGCCAGCAGCCCCCCCTCCGGGACGGGAGACTACGAGCAGTACTTC.